The following is a TCR beta chain sequence with its context. The protocol was immunoSEQ multiplex PCR, while the TCRdb copy is restricted to in-frame clones and leaves out a portion. The data show a few hundred thousand clones, just over 90% seen once. The CDR3 extends over 14 amino acids. V was shortened by 3 bases and J by 4 bases, with 13 bases between the two germline ends. Germline CDR1 is MNHNS and CDR2 is SASEGT. This entry comes from a study of T cell responses to AZD1222 COVID-19 vaccine. Study in general: The analysis combined second doses at about 4 or about 12 weeks.

The sequence derives from an adult in good health. J is TRBJ2-7 and V is TRBV6-1; possible D gene TRBD2, 5 bases. This specimen was peripheral blood, taken on day 0 of AZD1222 vaccination. In DNA, the CDR3 is TGTGCCAGCAGTGAGCCCGGGAATGTATACGAGCAGTACTTC. Translated, it gives CASSEPGNVYEQYF.